Described below is a single T cell receptor beta chain sequence and its context. This receptor's antigen is unknown. No base qualities exist here, and no much larger clone lies one base off it. V was cut back by 4 bases and J by 0 bases, leaving a gap of 12 bases between them. Reading the germline V gene gives CDR1 SGHTA and CDR2 FQGNSA. Counted from cysteine to phenylalanine, this CDR3 has 16 amino acids. The sequence is cut down to CDR3 DNA, 48 bases in frame from base 1. TCRbeta CDR3 regions were amplified from genomic DNA using the immunoSEQ Assay, a bias-controlled multiplex PCR. Turning to the authors' computational methods: The number of nucleated cells in each sample was estimated from the amplification of reference gene primers within the assay. Sequence reads were collapsed and filtered to measure the absolute abundance of every unique TCRbeta CDR3 rearrangement. Productive Simpson clonality was computed per sample as the square root of Simpson's diversity index over productive rearrangements. TCRdb re-hosts the immuneACCESS table, in-frame sequences only. Its copies lack some clones; in the studies checked, an unresolved V gene accounts for under half of them, and the cause for the rest is not known. That table is the source of V, J and clone size, and D and trimming were worked out from the DNA. This sample lists more than 25,000 clones; approximately 83% were detected once. 24% of the sample belongs to the ten largest clones.

Each collaborating institution followed its own protocols to collect whole blood in K2EDTA tubes. For TCRbeta analysis, collaborators shipped samples in one of three forms: frozen whole blood, isolated PBMCs, or DNA extracted from either of those sample types. The sample is drawn from a study of blood T cell repertoires in COVID-19 (dated by TCRdb to 2018 to 2021). At the level of the whole study: The collaborator samples originated in the United States, Italy and Spain and spanned the acute and convalescent phases of COVID-19. Subjects who had been exposed to COVID-19, were actively infected with it, or had recovered from it provided the deeply sampled blood TCRbeta repertoires that made up the dataset. A freely available public database, intended as a resource for researchers studying the immune response to SARS-CoV-2, is where the repertoires were released. The samples were drawn from the first 160 participants of the ongoing ImmuneRACE study and from some 1,300 subjects provided by 6 global collaborators. HLA class I and class II types, where available, came from metadata supplied by the sample provider rather than from assay-based typing. Nearly every sample came with metadata listing a de-identified subject ID, COVID-19 status, age in years and sex. The prospective study material was composed of cDNA or gDNA derived from T cells, B-cell-depleted T cells, or PBMCs. Overall results and qualifications from the work: The quantity of clinical and demographic metadata differed by source and by participant and was supplied without curation.

The material sequenced was peripheral blood. The clonotype originates from a human donor in a cohort sampled during active COVID-19. Here the chain combines TRBV7-2 and TRBJ1-4; there is no confident call for the D gene. CDR3 reads: CASSSTIGATNEKLFF. The DNA is TGTGCCAGCAGCTCCACAATCGGAGCAACTAATGAAAAACTGTTTTTT.